Each of the 29 T cell receptor beta chains below was sequenced from the same sample in a study of T cell responses to AZD1222 COVID-19 vaccine. The assay was immunoSEQ multiplex PCR, and TCRdb's table has in-frame clones only and misses some. The profile shows about 100,000 clones, more than 85% of them singletons. The input for sequencing was peripheral blood, taken on day 0 of AZD1222 vaccination. The receptors here all came from an adult in good health.

V is TRBV5-6 and J is TRBJ1-2; D remains unclear. Looked up from germline, CDR1 is SGHDT and CDR2 is YYEEEE. CDR3 size: 14 residues. The germline V and J ends were trimmed by 4 bases and 3 bases, with 13 bases remaining between them. CDR3 DNA: TGTGCCAGCAGCACGTTCGGGCGGGACTATGGCTACACCTTC. This codes for CASSTFGRDYGYTF.

The chain links TRBV5-4 to TRBJ2-1, with TRBD2 matching 12 bases. From germline, CDR1 is SGHNT and CDR2 YYREEE (reference sequence). J was trimmed by 8 bases and V by 2 bases; bases with no gene match: 5. The length of the CDR3 is 15 residues. The CDR3, as DNA: TGTGCCAGCAGCTTATCAACTAGCGGGGGGTATGAGCAGTTCTTC. Translation: CASSLSTSGGYEQFF.

The chain recombines TRBV7-9 with TRBJ2-3; D is unclear. V dropped 0 bases and J dropped 4 bases, with 8 bases sitting between them. The CDR3 is 14 residues long. Germline V gene lookup returns CDR1 SEHNR and CDR2 FQNEAQ (reference sequence). The CDR3 DNA is TGTGCCAGCAGCTTAGCCACTCTAGCAGATACGCAGTATTTT. Protein product: CASSLATLADTQYF.

The chain is built from TRBV10-2 and TRBJ2-7; D is perhaps TRBD2 (6 bases). The V end was cut by 3 bases, the J end by 3 bases, with 15 bases between. Germline V gene lookup returns CDR1 WSHSY and CDR2 SAAADI. The CDR3 is 15 residues long. CDR3 DNA sequence: TGCGCCAGCAGTGATAAGGCAGCGGGTGGCTACGAGCAGTACTTC. It yields the protein CASSDKAAGGYEQYF.

DNA of the CDR3: TGTGCCAGCAGCAGGACCGGGACAGATGACCCCTACGAGCAGTACTTC. Its translation: CASSRTGTDDPYEQYF. The chain uses TRBV21-1 and TRBJ2-7; no check of the table's D call, TRBD1, against the DNA was made. TRBV21-1 constitutes a pseudogene. This CDR3 comprises 16 residues.

V gene TRBV7-9 combines with J gene TRBJ2-1; D uncertain. V was clipped by 2 bases and J by 5 bases, with 16 bases between them. Germline assignment: CDR1 SEHNR and CDR2 FQNEAQ (reference sequence). The CDR3 consists of 16 residues. The chain's CDR3 is CASSLFVTEGDNEQFF. CDR3 in DNA: TGTGCCAGCAGCTTATTCGTGACCGAAGGTGACAATGAGCAGTTCTTC.

The chain uses TRBV28 and TRBJ1-2; D might be TRBD1 (5 bases). CDR3 size: 15 residues. The ends were cut back, 3 bases at V and 4 bases at J, with 15 bases in the middle. The germline gives CDR1 MDHEN, CDR2 SYDVKM. The CDR3: CASSLGRDGSYGYTF. DNA for the CDR3: TGTGCCAGCAGTTTGGGTAGGGACGGATCCTATGGCTACACCTTC.

V is TRBV2 and J is TRBJ2-1, with 12 bases aligning to TRBD2. V was pared by 6 bases and J by 8 bases, with 8 bases of the junction left unmatched. Germline CDR1 and CDR2: SNHLY and FYNNEI. There are 15 residues in the CDR3. The chain's CDR3 is CASRELAGGFDEQFF. Written as DNA, the CDR3 is TGTGCCAGCAGGGAACTAGCGGGAGGTTTTGATGAGCAGTTCTTC.

This chain joins TRBV3-1 (or the pseudogene TRBV3-2) and TRBJ1-3; tentative D call: TRBD1 (5 bases). Germline loops: CDR1 LGHDT, CDR2 YNNKEL (reference sequence). CDR3 length: 18 amino acids. V lost 0 bases and J lost 0, with 15 bases in between. Written as DNA, the CDR3 is TGTGCCAGCAGCCAAGATGCGTCCGGGGGGAGCTCTGGAAACACCATATATTTT. Its protein is CASSQDASGGSSGNTIYF.

This chain connects TRBV15 to TRBJ2-5; D is unresolved. There are 13 residues in the CDR3. Germline loops: CDR1 LNHNV, CDR2 YYDKDF (reference sequence). The ends were cut back, 1 base at V and 2 bases at J, with 5 bases in the middle. CDR3 DNA sequence: TGTGCCACCAGCAGAGGTTCTCAAGAGACCCAGTACTTC. This codes for CATSRGSQETQYF.

This sequence joins TRBV6-2 or TRBV6-3 and TRBJ2-3; D might be TRBD1 (5 bases). This CDR3 spans 16 amino acids. The germline V and J ends were trimmed by 4 bases and 4 bases, with 18 bases remaining between them. CDR1 and CDR2 (germline): MNHEY, SVGEGT. The CDR3 sequence: CASSSWTSSMADTQYF. The CDR3, as DNA: TGTGCCAGCAGTTCGTGGACATCGAGTATGGCAGATACGCAGTATTTT.

V usage is TRBV7-2 and J usage is TRBJ1-2; D uncertain. V was shortened by 1 base and J by 7 bases, with 4 bases between the two germline ends. Germline CDR1 SGHTA, CDR2 FQGNSA. The CDR3 spans 11 residues. The DNA for the CDR3 is TGTGCCAGCAGCTTAGGGGGTGGCTACACCTTC. It is translated as CASSLGGGYTF. Filled out from reference TRBV7-2 and TRBJ1-2, the complete variable domain reads GAGVSQSPSNKVTEKGKDVELRCDPISGHTALYWYRQSLGQGLEFLIYFQGNSAPDKSGLPSDRFSAERTGGSVSTLTIQRTQQEDSAVYLCASSLGGGYTFGSGTRLTVV.

The rearrangement joins TRBV11-2 to TRBJ1-5; 7 bases are shared with TRBD1. The ends lost 0 bases at V and 3 bases at J; junction bases unmatched: 2. Per germline, CDR1 SGHAT and CDR2 FQNNGV. The CDR3 contains 15 residues. The CDR3 nucleotides read TGTGCCAGCAGCTTAGAAGGGACAGCCAATCAGCCCCAGCATTTT. This codes for CASSLEGTANQPQHF.

The chain is built from TRBV4-3 and TRBJ1-2; TRBD1 matches 8 bases. With 0 bases clipped from V and 7 bases from J, the junction kept 10 bases outside the gene matches. CDR3 length: 16 amino acids. Germline-derived CDR1 and CDR2 are LGHNA and YSLEER. The CDR3 nucleotides are TGCGCCAGCAGCCAAGATCTCACCCGACAGGGGAGTGGCTACACCTTC. Translated: CASSQDLTRQGSGYTF.

This sequence joins TRBV7-2 and TRBJ1-1; D remains unclear. V was clipped by 5 bases and J by 3 bases, with 13 bases between them. The length of the CDR3 is 14 residues. Germline-derived CDR1 and CDR2 are SGHTA and FQGNSA. The CDR3 DNA reads as TGTGCCAGCAGCCTTGCTTGGGTCGACACTGAAGCTTTCTTT. Protein product: CASSLAWVDTEAFF.

V gene TRBV9 combines with J gene TRBJ1-5; 8 nucleotides line up with TRBD1. This CDR3 region has 16 residues. Germline loops: CDR1 SGDLS, CDR2 YYNGEE. Germline trimming cut 3 bases from V and 6 bases from J; bases unmatched to any gene: 11. CDR3 region: CASSAGQAIGGQPQHF. The DNA of the CDR3 is TGTGCCAGCAGCGCGGGACAGGCCATTGGGGGTCAGCCCCAGCATTTT. The full variable domain, in which reference TRBV9 and TRBJ1-5 provide the parts outside the CDR3, is DSGVTQTPKHLITATGQRVTLRCSPRSGDLSVYWYQQSLDQGLQFLIQYYNGEERAKGNILERFSAQQFPDLHSELNLSSLELGDSALYFCASSAGQAIGGQPQHFGDGTRLSIL.

In this sample, this clone turned up a few times. The rearrangement uses TRBV5-4 and TRBJ2-1; no reliable D call. Germline V gives CDR1 SGHNT, CDR2 YYREEE (reference sequence). The germline V and J ends were trimmed by 2 bases and 5 bases, with 2 bases remaining between them. This CDR3 is 11 amino acids long. The CDR3 reads CASSFNNEQFF. CDR3 DNA sequence: TGTGCCAGCAGCTTTAACAATGAGCAGTTCTTC.

J is TRBJ2-7 and V is TRBV12-5; 8 bases are shared with TRBD2. CDR1 LGHNT and CDR2 FRNRAP come from the germline V gene. The CDR3 is 17 amino acids. Trimming cost V 0 bases and J 5 bases; bases outside gene matches: 12. The CDR3 protein is CASGLVRLASVPHEQYF. CDR3 DNA: TGTGCTAGTGGTTTGGTAAGACTAGCGTCAGTGCCCCACGAGCAGTACTTC.

This chain links TRBV18 with TRBJ2-7; a possible D gene is TRBD1 (6 bases). Trimming removed 8 bases at V and 3 bases at J, with 17 bases between. CDR3 size: 14 residues. Germline V gene lookup returns CDR1 KGHSH and CDR2 LQKENI. The CDR3 DNA follows: TGTGCCAGCCAACCCTCCAGACAGGACTACGAGCAGTACTTC. Translation: CASQPSRQDYEQYF.

The chain combines TRBV20-1 with TRBJ1-1, with D unresolved. The germline V gene encodes CDR1 DFQATT and CDR2 SNEGSKA (reference sequence). The V gene lost 6 bases and the J gene lost 3 bases, with 8 bases spanning the gap. This CDR3 has 11 amino acids. CDR3 sequence (DNA): TGCAGTGCAGAATTATACACTGAAGCTTTCTTT. This sequence encodes CSAELYTEAFF.

This chain links TRBV3-1 (or the pseudogene TRBV3-2) with TRBJ2-7, with 15 bases matching TRBD2. The CDR3 is 15 residues long. Per the germline V gene, CDR1 is LGHDT and CDR2 is YNNKEL (reference sequence). Trimming cost V 5 bases and J 7 bases; bases outside gene matches: 6. The CDR3 nucleotides read TGTGCCAGCAGCGCCGGGACTAGCGGGAGGTGGGAGCAGTACTTC. This sequence encodes CASSAGTSGRWEQYF.

This clone has only a few counts. CDR3 sequence: CASSEQLAPNEQFF. CDR3 bases: TGTGCCAGCAGTGAACAGCTAGCACCCAATGAGCAGTTCTTC. The V gene is TRBV6-1, the J gene TRBJ2-1; perhaps TRBD2 as D (5 bases). Trimming removed 2 bases from V and 6 bases from J, with 11 bases in between. This CDR3 contains 14 residues. The germline V gene has CDR1 MNHNS and CDR2 SASEGT.

This clone was seen more than once but under ten times. The J gene is TRBJ2-3, the V gene TRBV18; 12 bases agree with TRBD1. With 6 bases clipped from V and 4 bases from J, the junction kept 8 bases outside the gene matches. Germline V CDR1 and CDR2: KGHSH, LQKENI. CDR3 length equals 16 residues. The CDR3 loop reads CASSLTGTGGPDTQYF. The CDR3 bases are TGTGCCAGCTCCCTTACCGGGACAGGGGGCCCAGATACGCAGTATTTT.

The chain employs TRBV2 and TRBJ1-5; D gene uncertain. Between the trimmed V and J ends, which lost 4 bases and 6 bases, there was a span of 4 bases. The CDR3 length is 11 residues. Germline V lookup: CDR1 SNHLY, CDR2 FYNNEI. The CDR3 loop is CASSGGQPQHF. CDR3 coding DNA: TGTGCCAGCAGTGGTGGTCAGCCCCAGCATTTT.

The chain joins TRBV2 to TRBJ2-2; 10 nucleotides line up with TRBD1. Germline-derived CDR1 and CDR2 are SNHLY and FYNNEI. J lost 8 bases, V lost 8 bases, and 14 bases had no gene match. CDR3 length equals 16 residues. CDR3 amino acids: CASQSGTGARGGELFF. The CDR3 nucleotides read TGTGCCAGCCAATCCGGGACAGGGGCTCGAGGGGGGGAGCTGTTTTTT. Using reference TRBV2 and TRBJ2-2 for the parts outside the CDR3, the full variable domain is EPEVTQTPSHQVTQMGQEVILRCVPISNHLYFYWYRQILGQKVEFLVSFYNNEISEKSEIFDDQFSVERPDGSNFTLKIRSTKLEDSAMYFCASQSGTGARGGELFFGEGSRLTVL.

The J gene is TRBJ2-3, the V gene TRBV5-1; perhaps TRBD2 as D (6 bases). The ends were cut back, 0 bases at V and 8 bases at J, with 25 bases in the middle. CDR1 and CDR2 (germline): SGHRS, YFSETQ. This CDR3 spans 18 amino acids. CDR3 region: CASSLVGTSGSPGATQYF. Written as DNA, the CDR3 is TGCGCCAGCAGCTTGGTCGGAACGTCAGGGTCGCCGGGAGCTACGCAGTATTTT.

This clone showed up just once. The chain has TRBV11-1 and TRBJ2-7, with TRBD2 matching over 14 bases. Germline trimming cut 4 bases from V and 5 bases from J; bases unmatched to any gene: 1. CDR3 size: 14 residues. In germline, CDR1 is SGHAT, CDR2 FQDESV (reference sequence). CDR3 nucleotides: TGTGCCAGCAGCTCGGGACTAGCGGGAGACGAGCAGTACTTC. Translation gives CASSSGLAGDEQYF.

The V gene is TRBV19, the J gene TRBJ2-3; D gene unclear. CDR1 is LNHDA, CDR2 SQIVND, per germline (reference sequence). The CDR3 extends over 14 amino acids. Deletions cut 0 bases from V and 0 bases from J, with 4 bases between. The chain's CDR3 is CASSIERSTDTQYF. In DNA form, the CDR3 reads TGTGCCAGTAGTATAGAAAGGAGCACAGATACGCAGTATTTT.

The V gene is TRBV7-2, the J gene TRBJ2-7; either TRBD1 or TRBD2 may supply D (5 bases each). The CDR3 loop spans 16 amino acids. Germline V gene sequence: CDR1 SGHTA, CDR2 FQGNSA. V was pared by 4 bases and J by 0 bases, with 16 bases between. DNA for the CDR3: TGTGCCAGCAGCTCCGGGACGGTTAAAAACTCCTACGAGCAGTACTTC. Its translation: CASSSGTVKNSYEQYF.